This entry lists 10 T cell receptor delta chains sequenced from one sample in a study of γδ T cells in repeated Plasmodium falciparum infection. TCRdb applied CATT to the multiplex PCR reads for clone calling. The profile shows 90,000 to 95,000 delta-chain clones, over 0.9% of them singletons. Gammadelta T cells were flow-sorted from PBMC into Vgamma9/Vdelta2+ and Vdelta2-negative populations for bulk analysis. Sequenced input: gamma-delta T cells from blood. The receptors here all came from a pool of human donors (malaria-infected and uninfected, not separated).

This clone showed up many times. This is likely an artifact of a read error, given a far larger clone one base away. Other DNA sequences within the sample encode an identical CDR3. The rearrangement links TRDV2 to TRDJ1, with D possibly matching TRDD3 (6 bases). TCRdb supplies no J gene; here it was assigned by aligning the nucleotide sequence to germline. CDR1 and CDR2 (germline): GEAIGNYY, EKD. This CDR3 has 17 residues. CDR3 residues: CACDTPWGEPDTDKLIF. CDR3 DNA: TGTGCCTGCGACACCCCTTGGGGGGAGCCTGACACCGATAAACTCATCTTT.

Ten or more counts support this clone. V gene TRDV1 combines with J gene TRDJ1; a weak D match, TRDD3 (6 bases). The germline V gene encodes CDR1 TSWWSYY and CDR2 QGS. Trimming shortened V by 1 base and J by 8 bases, and 23 bases separated the two germline ends. This CDR3 region has 17 residues. CDR3 nucleotides: TGTGCTCTTGGGGAACGCCACATAGGACGAACTGGGTACAAACTCATCTTT. Translated, it gives CALGERHIGRTGYKLIF.

The rearrangement links TRDV2 to TRDJ1, with 11 positions matching TRDD3. Here the J gene was assigned by germline matching of the DNA, as TCRdb has none. In germline, CDR1 is GEAIGNYY, CDR2 EKD. The CDR3 totals 15 residues. V trimming: 0 bases; J trimming: 7 bases; junction bases outside the gene matches: 6. CDR3 in amino acids: CACDTLLLGDTKLIF. DNA of the CDR3: TGTGCCTGTGACACCTTGTTGCTGGGGGATACTAAACTCATCTTT.

In regard to this clone: A far bigger clonotype differs at one base, so this is likely a read error. The sample has other DNA sequences that encode this CDR3 too. The chain combines TRDV2 with TRDJ1; 10 positions match TRDD3. The V gene's germline CDR1 is GEAIGNYY and CDR2 EKD. This CDR3 has 20 residues. CDR3 region: CACDTGSLLGDRQYTDKLIF. The CDR3 DNA sequence: TGTGCTTGTGACACCGGCTCCCTACTGGGGGATCGACAATACACCGATAAACTCATCTTT.

This clone was counted a few times. Translating this DNA gives a protein that differs at residues 11 and 12 from the TCRdb one, which belongs to a much larger clone; a read error is likely, and the protein shown is this translation. J is TRDJ1 and V is TRDV2, with a possible D match to TRDD1 (5 bases). The J gene, not given by TCRdb, was assigned here from a germline match of the nucleotide sequence. The CDR3 spans 15 residues. In germline, CDR1 is GEAIGNYY, CDR2 EKD. V shed 0 bases and J shed 10 bases, with 20 bases lying between them. The CDR3 is CACDTRGTTSNRLIF. The CDR3 region has the DNA TGTGCCTGTGACACCCGTGGGACAACGTCCAATAGACTCATCTTT.

At least ten counts were recorded for this clone. A much larger clone is a single base away; this may be a read error. Other DNA sequences in the same sample also yield this CDR3. The chain carries TRDV1 and TRDJ1; 9 positions match TRDD3. CDR1 TSWWSYY and CDR2 QGS come from the germline V gene. The CDR3 extends over 21 amino acids. The CDR3 bases are TGTGCCCTTGGGAATGGCTTCCCTATCCTTCTGGGGGATCTGGGGGCCGGTAAACTCATCTTT. As protein: CALGNGFPILLGDLGAGKLIF.

A remark on this clone: A read error likely explains why the TCRdb protein, taken from a much larger clone, differs from this DNA's translation at residue 7; the protein shown is translated from the DNA. The chain recombines TRDV2 with TRDJ3; 7 positions match TRDD3. TCRdb gives no J gene; it was assigned here by matching the DNA to germline. Germline V gene sequence: CDR1 GEAIGNYY, CDR2 EKD. V lost 5 bases, J lost 2 bases, and 8 bases stayed unmatched. The CDR3 length is 17 residues. The DNA for the CDR3 is TGTGCCTGTGTGGATACGGTCGGAGCCTGGGACACCCGACAGATGTTTTTC. Translating it yields CACVDTVGAWDTRQMFF.

A few counts support this clone. Given a far larger clone just one base away, this is likely a sequencing read error. Other DNA sequences in this specimen translate into the identical CDR3. The chain employs TRDV2 and TRDJ1; weak D call: TRDD3 (6 bases). Here the J gene came from matching the DNA to germline, since TCRdb omits it. The CDR3 covers 22 residues. With 1 base removed from V and 2 bases from J, the gap between germline ends came to 34 bases. The germline CDR1 and CDR2 sequences are GEAIGNYY and EKD. CDR3 DNA: TGTGCCTGTGACACTTTAAGGGATGGGGGGACCAATACAGGGGACTATACCGATAAACTCATCTTT. Translated: CACDTLRDGGTNTGDYTDKLIF.

Of note for this clone: Only one base separates this from a far larger clonotype, so it likely reflects a read error. Other nucleotide sequences from this sample produce the same CDR3. The V gene reported is TRDV2; the J gene is uncalled. Germline V gives CDR1 GEAIGNYY, CDR2 EKD. The CDR3 is made up of 13 amino acids. Here the CDR3 reads CACDTGRPDKLIF. In nucleotides, the CDR3 is TGTGCCTGTGACACCGGACGACCCGATAAGCTCATCTTT.

This clone has only a few counts. A single base is all that separates this from a far larger clone, so a read error is likely. The same CDR3 also results from other DNA sequences found in this sample. V usage is TRDV2 and J usage is TRDJ1, with 10 bases that match TRDD3. The J gene, not given by TCRdb, was assigned here from a germline match of the nucleotide sequence. The CDR3 runs to 16 residues. V shed 5 bases and J 0 bases; nucleotides not matched to a gene: 8. Germline CDR1 GEAIGNYY, CDR2 EKD. DNA of the CDR3: TGTGCCTGTGCAAGTACCGGGGGATACGACACCGATAAACTCATCTTT. Its translation is CACASTGGYDTDKLIF.